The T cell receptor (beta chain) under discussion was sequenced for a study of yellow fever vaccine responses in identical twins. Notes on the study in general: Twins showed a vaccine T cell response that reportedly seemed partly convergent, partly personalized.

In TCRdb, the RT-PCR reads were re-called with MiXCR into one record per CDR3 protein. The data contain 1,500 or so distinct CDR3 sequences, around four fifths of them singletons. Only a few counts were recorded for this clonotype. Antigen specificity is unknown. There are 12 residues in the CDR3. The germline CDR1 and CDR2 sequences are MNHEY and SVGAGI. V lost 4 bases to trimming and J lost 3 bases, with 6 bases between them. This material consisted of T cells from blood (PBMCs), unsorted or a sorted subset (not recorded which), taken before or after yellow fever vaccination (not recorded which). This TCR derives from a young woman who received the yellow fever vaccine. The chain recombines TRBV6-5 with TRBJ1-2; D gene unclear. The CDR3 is CASSSVDYGYTF. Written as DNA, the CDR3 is TGTGCCAGCAGTTCTGTGGACTATGGCTACACCTTC.